This TCR beta chain was found in a study of T cells in localized non-small cell lung cancer. General observations from the study: In adjacent lung appeared a median about 58 of the top 100 tumor clones. Uninvolved adjacent lung, not tumor, had the highest T cell clonality. Prolonged overall survival went with higher T cell density in the blood. As only one tumor region underwent sequencing, heterogeneity remains possible.

This CDR3 is built from 15 residues. V was shortened by 4 bases and J by 5 bases, with 15 bases between the two germline ends. Germline CDR1 is SGHRS and CDR2 is YFSETQ. As regards this clone: Its specificity is not known. The same CDR3 arises from other DNA sequences in this sample as well.

Generated by immunoSEQ multiplex PCR, the TCRdb table keeps only in-frame clones and is missing some. The table has under 35,000 clones, approximately 92% seen once; the top ten hold around 3.9%. This chain uses TRBV5-1 with TRBJ2-2; TRBD2 is a possible D gene (6 bases). The TCR comes from a woman between 40 and 69 years old with stage III lung adenocarcinoma. The material sequenced was peripheral blood mononuclear cells, taken before any cancer treatment. CDR3 amino acids: CASSLGLPGTGELFF. CDR3 coding DNA: TGCGCCAGCAGCCTAGGACTACCAGGAACCGGGGAGCTGTTTTTT.